The entry below gives a single T cell receptor beta chain sequence along with its context. No cognate antigen has been identified for it. Base-call qualities are not available, and no considerably larger clone is one nucleotide away. The time point label of this sample denotes: about 28 days (+/-7) after the second vaccine dose. AZD1222 recipients with second doses at about 4 weeks or about 12 weeks were pooled, because spike-specific TCR depth and breadth did not differ between schedules. Samples from vaccinated people were obtained from the UK trials COV001 and COV002, which included a single-blind randomized controlled phase 2/3 trial of AZD1222 (ChAdOx1 nCoV-19) in healthy adults. For TCRbeta chain sequencing, PBMC samples from trial participants were taken at day 0 and at day 28 after the second dose. The sample is drawn from a study of T cell responses to AZD1222 COVID-19 vaccine (dated by TCRdb to the early 2020s). Regarding the study in general: TCR sequencing covered fewer than 250 trial participants: 200 to 220 given two doses of AZD1222 and some 25 given two doses of MenACWY control vaccine. Trial participants were enrolled into age subgroups of 18-55, 56-69 and 70-plus years, which contained approximately 150, 30 and 60 TCR-sequenced participants, respectively.

CDR1 MGHDK and CDR2 SYGVNS were looked up in the germline V gene. V is shortened by 0 bases, J by 12 bases, and the region joining them spans 15 bases. Its CDR3 holds 13 amino acids, cysteine through phenylalanine. Only the CDR3 DNA stays, 39 bases, in frame from base 1. Findings and caveats that apply to the study as a whole: Reportedly, almost half of the unique spike-specific TCRs recognized epitopes lying outside the regions that are mutated in the B.1.351 and B.1.1.7 variants. Participants were mostly white British and included more females than males, and it was suggested by the authors that clonal diversity may have been underestimated. Because no day 14 peak-response samples were available, repertoires were characterized only after the peak T cell response. The vaccine-associated CD4 TCRs covered the entire spike protein, and the dominant responses fell in regions 160-218 and 743-854. Conclusions about previously exposed vaccinees are limited, since just 5 to 7 AZD1222 recipients were seropositive for SARS-CoV-2 at baseline. After two AZD1222 doses, spike-specific TCR breadth and depth were significantly higher than at day 0 and than in MenACWY recipients. The 56-69-year group was small, and its depth increase did not reach significance, likely because of low power.

The CDR3 regions of human TCRbeta chains were analyzed by immunosequencing. The original pipeline was this. TCRs in the repertoires were matched against a reference library of SARS-CoV-2-specific TCRs that had been generated with the MIRA antigen-specificity platform. Breadth meant the fraction of unique TCRs that were SARS-CoV-2-associated, whereas depth meant the fraction of total T cells that were SARS-CoV-2-associated. Each spike-specific TCR was assigned to its reactive spike region and to a CD4 or CD8 class using the MIRA data. Log10-transformed breadth and depth values were compared by one-way ANOVA with Sidak's multiple comparisons tests. TCRdb obtained this table from immuneACCESS and retained in-frame rearrangements with V and J assigned. These tables miss some clones; where compared with another copy, unresolved V genes account for less than half of the shortfall, and the remainder is unexplained. V, J and clone size derive from that table, while D and trimming were established from the DNA sequence. This sample comprises 75,000 to 95,000 clones, about 85% of them detected only once. The ten most abundant clones make up roughly 4.7% of the sample.

Recombination linked TRBV25-1 to TRBJ2-7, with TRBD2 tentatively as D gene (6 bases match). The receptor's source is an adult who received the AZD1222 COVID-19 vaccine. The sequences come from peripheral blood, collected 28 days after the second AZD1222 dose. The CDR3 region has the sequence CASSEYTGGSWYF. DNA sequence: TGTGCCAGCAGTGAATATACTGGAGGGTCGTGGTACTTC.